This T cell receptor beta chain is drawn from a study of breast tumors, draining lymph nodes, adjacent tissues. Study observations and caveats: Tumor TCR diversity was below lymph nodes but above nontumor tissue. Luminal-like breast cancer showed significantly greater tumor-nontumor repertoire similarity than basal-like breast cancer did.

The V gene lost 2 bases and the J gene lost 0 bases, with 9 bases spanning the gap. The germline gives CDR1 MNHNS, CDR2 SASEGT. The CDR3 spans 15 residues. TCRdb itself ran the multiplex PCR reads through MiXCR, one entry per CDR3 protein. The sample has about 100,000 distinct CDR3 sequences, about 20% seen once; the top ten hold around 1.2%. Samples came from axillary lymph nodes draining the breast cancer. With respect to this clonotype: Its target is unknown.

The chain couples TRBV6-1 to TRBJ2-3, with D uncertain. What was sequenced was axillary lymph node tissue. The sequence was collected from a female donor with breast cancer. Some clones in this sample may be carry-over from other donors' samples. The CDR3: CASSEFSDSTDTQYF. CDR3 in DNA: TGTGCCAGCAGTGAATTTTCGGACAGCACAGATACGCAGTATTTT.